These 19 T cell receptor beta chains were sequenced from one sample in a study of cytomegalovirus exposure and HLA in healthy donors. Primers for the PCR totalled 60 Vbeta and 13 Jbeta. Sequenced by immunoSEQ multiplex PCR; TCRdb stores in-frame clones only, minus some. The repertoire holds some 98,000 clones, with under 85% as singletons. Sequenced sample: PBMCs. The receptors shown here come from a female donor in good health and CMV-seropositive.

This sequence joins TRBV5-5 and TRBJ2-5; D remains unclear. The CDR3 loop spans 13 amino acids. Per germline, CDR1 SGHKS and CDR2 YYEKEE (reference sequence). V gave up 2 bases and J gave up 4 bases, with 9 bases separating them. The CDR3 here is CASSFIWAETQYF. The DNA of the CDR3 is TGTGCCAGCAGCTTTATCTGGGCAGAGACCCAGTACTTC.

The chain uses TRBV29-1 and TRBJ1-2; 7 bases are a match to TRBD1. The CDR3 is 15 residues long. The germline gives CDR1 SQVTM, CDR2 ANQGSEA. The J segment lost 1 base and the V segment lost 2 bases, leaving 7 bases of the junction unmatched. The CDR3 DNA reads TGCAGCGTTGAATCCGCGGGACAGCTTAACTATGGCTACACCTTC. It yields the protein CSVESAGQLNYGYTF. Full variable domain (outside the CDR3, taken from reference TRBV29-1 and TRBJ1-2): SAVISQKPSRDICQRGTSLTIQCQVDSQVTMMFWYRQQPGQSLTLIATANQGSEATYESGFVIDKFPISRPNLTFSTLTVSNMSPEDSSIYLCSVESAGQLNYGYTFGSGTRLTVV.

The chain couples TRBV7-8 to TRBJ2-2, with D perhaps matching TRBD2 (6 bases). Trimming pared 1 base from V and 6 bases from J, leaving 12 bases between. Germline CDR1 reads SGHVS; CDR2 reads FQNEAQ. This CDR3 has 15 amino acids. CDR3 DNA: TGTGCCAGCAGCTTAGTGGCGGGGTCTGCCGGGGAGCTGTTTTTT. Translated, it gives CASSLVAGSAGELFF.

Here the CDR3 reads CASSVGPPNTEAFF. DNA for the CDR3: TGTGCCAGCAGCGTAGGGCCCCCAAACACTGAAGCTTTCTTT. The chain employs TRBV9 and TRBJ1-1, with D hard to call. This CDR3 has 14 residues. Looked up from germline, CDR1 is SGDLS and CDR2 is YYNGEE. V gave up 0 bases and J gave up 2 bases, with 8 bases separating them.

In its sample, this clone was seen a few times. J is TRBJ1-2 and V is TRBV5-4, with a tentative D call TRBD1 (5 bases). V lost 4 bases and J 0 bases, leaving 19 bases between the germline ends. This CDR3 has 17 amino acids. Germline V gene data show CDR1 as SGHNT and CDR2 as YYREEE (reference sequence). In DNA, the CDR3 is TGTGCCAGCAGCCGCGGGAGCGAGGGGCATTCTAACTATGGCTACACCTTC. It specifies CASSRGSEGHSNYGYTF. Based on the CDR3 plus reference TRBV5-4 and TRBJ1-2, the full variable domain is ETGVTQSPTHLIKTRGQQVTLRCSSQSGHNTVSWYQQALGQGPQFIFQYYREEENGRGNFPPRFSGLQFPNYSSELNVNALELDDSALYLCASSRGSEGHSNYGYTFGSGTRLTVV.

This rearrangement joins TRBV6-1 to TRBJ1-5; unclear D gene. Trimming shortened V by 5 bases and J by 3 bases, and 11 bases separated the two germline ends. This CDR3 region has 14 residues. From germline, CDR1 is MNHNS and CDR2 SASEGT. CDR3 in amino acids: CASSTGVYNQPQHF. The CDR3 nucleotides read TGTGCCAGCAGTACCGGGGTCTACAATCAGCCCCAGCATTTT.

The chain has TRBV11-2 and TRBJ2-1, with a weak D call TRBD2 (5 bases). CDR1 and CDR2 from the germline V gene are SGHAT and FQNNGV. This CDR3 has 14 amino acids. V gave up 3 bases and J gave up 5 bases, with 11 bases separating them. CDR3 nucleotides: TGTGCCAGCAGCTTCGGCGGGCCCGACAATGAGCAGTTCTTC. This translates into CASSFGGPDNEQFF.

This clone was seen a single time. The rearrangement joins TRBV19 to TRBJ1-5; perhaps TRBD1 as D (6 bases). The CDR3 totals 13 residues. Germline V gene sequence: CDR1 LNHDA, CDR2 SQIVND (reference sequence). Trimming cost V 4 bases and J 6 bases, with 10 bases left between them. CDR3 nucleotides: TGTGCCAGTAGTACAGGGGTGAGTCAGCCCCAGCATTTT. This codes for CASSTGVSQPQHF.

The chain recombines TRBV27 with TRBJ1-1; maybe TRBD1 (6 bases). Germline lookup yields CDR1 MNHEY and CDR2 SMNVEV (reference sequence). The length of the CDR3 is 13 residues. V shed 3 bases and J shed 11 bases, with 16 bases lying between them. The CDR3 nucleotides are TGTGCCAGCAGTTTTGCCGGGACAAACTCTGCTTTCTTT. Amino acid sequence: CASSFAGTNSAFF.

The chain recombines TRBV5-1 with TRBJ1-2; no firm D call. The germline V gene encodes CDR1 SGHRS and CDR2 YFSETQ. With 4 bases removed from V and 4 bases from J, the gap between germline ends came to 14 bases. This CDR3 has 14 amino acids. The CDR3 is CASSAGVPSYGYTF. The DNA of the CDR3 is TGCGCCAGCAGCGCCGGAGTTCCCAGCTATGGCTACACCTTC.

This clone was detected a few times. The rearrangement links TRBV2 to TRBJ2-4, with D hard to call. Trimming took 1 base from V and 6 from J, leaving 16 bases between them. This CDR3 is 16 amino acids long. Germline V gene data show CDR1 as SNHLY and CDR2 as FYNNEI. For the CDR3, the DNA is TGTGCCAGCAGTGAAGGAAGGCCCACTACTGGAAACATTCAGTACTTC. Protein sequence: CASSEGRPTTGNIQYF.

The chain carries TRBV4-1 and TRBJ1-3; a possible D gene is TRBD1 (5 bases). Trimming stripped 3 bases from V and 4 bases from J, with 13 bases between. The germline gives CDR1 MGHRA, CDR2 YSYEKL. This CDR3 region has 15 residues. The CDR3 sequence: CASSQIAGGGNTIYF. In DNA form, the CDR3 reads TGCGCCAGCAGCCAGATTGCGGGGGGGGGAAACACCATATATTTT.

This clone showed up just once. The gene calls are TRBV6-1 and TRBJ2-2; D gene uncertain. Germline CDR1 and CDR2: MNHNS and SASEGT. V was cut by 5 bases and J by 1 base, with 8 bases left in between. The CDR3 consists of 14 residues. CDR3 sequence reads: CASSPSGNTGELFF. Here the CDR3 DNA reads TGTGCCAGCAGTCCCTCAGGGAACACCGGGGAGCTGTTTTTT.

The chain employs TRBV7-2 and TRBJ1-5, with D perhaps TRBD1 (5 bases). V lost 6 bases and J 3 bases, leaving 12 bases between the germline ends. The CDR3 length is 14 residues. Germline-derived CDR1 and CDR2 are SGHTA and FQGNSA. CDR3 in amino acids: CASRDTGSNQPQHF. The CDR3 bases are TGTGCCAGCAGGGACACAGGCTCCAATCAGCCCCAGCATTTT.

J is TRBJ1-2 and V is TRBV19; no clear D gene. Trimming cost V 5 bases and J 4 bases, with 11 bases left between them. This CDR3 comprises 13 residues. Germline V lookup: CDR1 LNHDA, CDR2 SQIVND (reference sequence). CDR3 DNA: TGTGCCAGTAGTCAGGCAGTTCCCTATGGCTACACCTTC. This sequence encodes CASSQAVPYGYTF.

The CDR3 here is CASSLAVGVYGYTF. The CDR3 DNA follows: TGTGCCAGCAGCTTAGCGGTCGGGGTTTATGGCTACACCTTC. V usage is TRBV7-9 and J usage is TRBJ1-2; D is unresolved. The ends were cut back, 0 bases at V and 5 bases at J, with 10 bases in the middle. Germline V CDR1 and CDR2: SEHNR, FQNEAQ (reference sequence). The CDR3 sequence is 14 residues long.

This chain uses TRBV4-1 with TRBJ1-2; TRBD1 might be the D (6 bases). The V gene lost 4 bases and the J gene lost 8 bases, with 20 bases spanning the gap. Germline V CDR1 and CDR2: MGHRA, YSYEKL. The CDR3 has 15 residues. Here the CDR3 DNA reads TGCGCCAGCAGCCTGTACCCTACAGGGCTTGAGGGCTACACCTTC. Protein: CASSLYPTGLEGYTF.

The gene calls are TRBV6-5 and TRBJ2-7, with TRBD1 matching over 12 bases. This CDR3 has 14 amino acids. The germline V gene has CDR1 MNHEY and CDR2 SVGAGI. V lost 10 bases and J lost 1; bases outside the gene matches: 5. CDR3 coding DNA: TGTGCCACAGGGACAGGGGGCTTATCCTACGAGCAGTACTTC. Protein: CATGTGGLSYEQYF.

The chain joins TRBV2 to TRBJ1-1; 7 bases match TRBD1. The V and J ends lost 7 bases and 2 bases, in that order; junction bases with no gene match: 7. The germline V gene encodes CDR1 SNHLY and CDR2 FYNNEI. The CDR3 spans 14 residues. The CDR3 nucleotides are TGTGCCAGCACTACCGACAGGGCTAACACTGAAGCTTTCTTT. Its translation is CASTTDRANTEAFF.